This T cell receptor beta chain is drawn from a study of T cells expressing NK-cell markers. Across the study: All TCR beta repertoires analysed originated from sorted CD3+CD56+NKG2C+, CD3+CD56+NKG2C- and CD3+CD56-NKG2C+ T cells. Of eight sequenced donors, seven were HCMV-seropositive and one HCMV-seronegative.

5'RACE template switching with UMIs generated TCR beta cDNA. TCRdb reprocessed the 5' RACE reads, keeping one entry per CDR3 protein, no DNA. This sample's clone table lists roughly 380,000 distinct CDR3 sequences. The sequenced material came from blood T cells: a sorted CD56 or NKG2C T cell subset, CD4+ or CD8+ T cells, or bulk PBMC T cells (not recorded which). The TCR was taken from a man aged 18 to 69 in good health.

The CDR3 reads CASSPEGGDSPLHF. V gene TRBV5-1 combines with J gene TRBJ1-6; lacking DNA, the TRBD1 call made by TCRdb goes unchecked. The CDR3 is made up of 14 amino acids. Germline CDR1 SGHRS, CDR2 YFSETQ.